One and the same sample provided the 24 T cell receptor beta chains below, sequenced in a study of post-analysis software for immune sequencing data (dated by TCRdb to about 2015). On the study overall, not on this receptor specifically: Significantly higher frequencies in patients than in controls were found for about five TRBV segments, including TRBV5-6, TRBV5-1 and TRBV20-1.

Preparation of the library involved PCR. The instrument was an Illumina HiSeq 2500. Unique molecular identifiers were incorporated into TCR beta cDNA libraries to reduce PCR and sequencing biases. TCRdb applied fastp at Q25 and MiXCR to the public reads, then kept only in-frame beta chains. Rows are combined by CDR3 protein, so each entry shows the most common genes and DNA. Present in this sample are 350,000 to 450,000 distinct CDR3 sequences, approximately 38% of which were seen just once. In total, the top ten clones hold about an eighth of the sample. For these receptors, no antigen is known. The source material was blood. The source is a girl aged 10 to 17 with multiple sclerosis.

This chain joins TRBV6-1 and TRBJ1-1; TRBD1 matches 8 bases. The junction had 5 bases not matched to a gene; V was cut back by 3 bases and J by 5 bases. This CDR3 is 14 amino acids long. Germline loops: CDR1 MNHNS, CDR2 SASEGT. The CDR3 region has the DNA TGTGCCAGCAGTGATATACAGGGGGGAACTGAAGCTTTCTTT. Protein: CASSDIQGGTEAFF.

The chain links TRBV7-3 to TRBJ1-1; D gene unclear. Germline V gives CDR1 SGHTA, CDR2 FQGTGA. The CDR3 covers 15 residues. V was trimmed by 0 bases and J by 0 bases, leaving 8 bases between them. The CDR3 is CASSLTPALNTEAFF. In DNA form, the CDR3 reads TGTGCCAGCAGCTTAACGCCAGCTTTGAACACTGAAGCTTTCTTT.

The DNA for the CDR3 is TGTGCCAGCAACGCCCAGGGGACGAACACCGGGGAGCTGTTTTTT. It encodes CASNAQGTNTGELFF. This rearrangement joins TRBV9 to TRBJ2-2; a weak D match, TRBD1 (6 bases). V lost 6 bases, J lost 0 bases, and 12 bases lay in between. In germline, CDR1 is SGDLS, CDR2 YYNGEE. This CDR3 has 15 residues.

Comment on this clonotype: This sequence may be a read error, since a much larger clone differs from it by one base. V and J are TRBV29-1 and TRBJ2-5, with 13 bases matching TRBD2. The CDR3 runs 15 residues. CDR1 SQVTM and CDR2 ANQGSEA come from the germline V gene. The DNA for the CDR3 is TGCAGCGTTGCTCCGGGACTAGCGGGGTCAGAGATCCAGTACTTC. Protein: CSVAPGLAGSEIQYF.

The CDR3 spells CASRGGRRGQELLEQYF. Here the CDR3 DNA reads TGTGCCAGCAGGGGGGGTCGACGGGGACAGGAACTTCTCGAGCAGTACTTC. V is TRBV6-1 and J is TRBJ2-7, with 8 positions matching TRBD1. Germline V gene sequence: CDR1 MNHNS, CDR2 SASEGT. The CDR3 consists of 17 residues. The ends lost 6 bases at V and 6 bases at J; junction bases unmatched: 19.

This clonotype came up a few times. This chain joins TRBV10-3 and TRBJ1-1; D perhaps matches TRBD1 (6 bases). Per germline, CDR1 ENHRY and CDR2 SYGVKD. The CDR3 spans 15 residues. V lost 10 bases and J lost 6, with 24 bases in between. The CDR3 loop reads CATRDPERGLPEAFF. In DNA, the CDR3 is TGTGCCACAAGGGACCCCGAAAGGGGGTTGCCTGAAGCTTTCTTT.

The rearrangement joins TRBV5-1 to TRBJ2-7; 7 bases line up with TRBD2. Germline assignment: CDR1 SGHRS and CDR2 YFSETQ. J lost 2 bases, V lost 3 bases, and 5 bases had no gene match. The CDR3 is 14 residues long. The CDR3, as DNA: TGCGCCAGCAGCTGGAGCGCGGGGGCCTACGAGCAGTACTTC. Translation: CASSWSAGAYEQYF.

This clonotype was observed a few times. The rearrangement links TRBV6-5 to TRBJ2-7; 8 nucleotides agree with TRBD1. CDR3 length: 15 residues. Germline V gene data show CDR1 as MNHEY and CDR2 as SVGAGI. V shed 8 bases and J 2 bases; nucleotides not matched to a gene: 11. The CDR3, as DNA: TGTGCCAGCGCCCACCTGGGCAGGGGGCCCTACGAGCAGTACTTC. Translated, it gives CASAHLGRGPYEQYF.

This clonotype was counted many times. V usage is TRBV5-1 and J usage is TRBJ2-7; 8 nucleotides agree with TRBD1. The CDR3 length is 16 residues. Germline V CDR1 and CDR2: SGHRS, YFSETQ. V trimming: 0 bases; J trimming: 0 bases; junction bases outside the gene matches: 5. In DNA, the CDR3 is TGCGCCAGCAGCTTGGGGACAGGGAAAGGCTCCTACGAGCAGTACTTC. This sequence encodes CASSLGTGKGSYEQYF.

The J gene is TRBJ2-3, the V gene TRBV19; possibly TRBD1 or TRBD2 for D (5 bases each). This CDR3 is built from 14 residues. Trimming removed 5 bases from V and 3 bases from J, with 12 bases in between. Germline loops: CDR1 LNHDA, CDR2 SQIVND (reference sequence). The CDR3 nucleotides read TGTGCCAGTAGTCCCGGGACCTTAACAGATACGCAGTATTTT. Translating gives CASSPGTLTDTQYF.

This chain uses TRBV2 with TRBJ2-3, with TRBD2 matching over 8 bases. Looked up from germline, CDR1 is SNHLY and CDR2 is FYNNEI. The CDR3 is 15 residues long. With V trimmed by 5 bases and J by 1 base, 5 bases remained unmatched. The CDR3 region has the DNA TGTGCCAGCAGTTTAGCGGGGACGGGCACAGATACGCAGTATTTT. It encodes CASSLAGTGTDTQYF. Using reference TRBV2 and TRBJ2-3 for the parts outside the CDR3, the full variable domain is EPEVTQTPSHQVTQMGQEVILRCVPISNHLYFYWYRQILGQKVEFLVSFYNNEISEKSEIFDDQFSVERPDGSNFTLKIRSTKLEDSAMYFCASSLAGTGTDTQYFGPGTRLTVL.

The J gene is TRBJ2-7, the V gene TRBV30, with D perhaps matching TRBD2 (5 bases). This CDR3 has 13 residues. Trimming stripped 0 bases from V and 2 bases from J, with 8 bases between. The germline gives CDR1 GTSNPN, CDR2 SVGIG (reference sequence). The CDR3 loop is CAWSVLEAYEQYF. As DNA, the CDR3 is TGTGCCTGGAGTGTATTGGAGGCCTACGAGCAGTACTTC.

The CDR3 nucleotides read TGTGCCAGCAGCGACGGGACTAGCGGCTACGAGCAGTACTTC. Its protein is CASSDGTSGYEQYF. The V and J genes are TRBV7-9 and TRBJ2-7; 11 positions match TRBD2. V lost 5 bases and J lost 3; bases outside the gene matches: 3. This CDR3 contains 14 residues. The germline V gene has CDR1 SEHNR and CDR2 FQNEAQ (reference sequence).

This sequence joins TRBV30 and TRBJ2-5, with no clear D. The V gene's germline CDR1 is GTSNPN and CDR2 SVGIG (reference sequence). CDR3 length: 12 amino acids. V gave up 1 base and J gave up 5 bases, with 8 bases separating them. The CDR3 nucleotides read TGTGCCTGGAGTGCCAGTCTGGAGACCCAGTACTTC. Amino acids: CAWSASLETQYF.

The V and J genes are TRBV5-6 and TRBJ2-6; 7 nucleotides align to TRBD1. This CDR3 is 17 amino acids long. The germline V gene has CDR1 SGHDT and CDR2 YYEEEE. Trimming took 0 bases from V and 0 from J; bases not matched to a gene: 3. DNA for the CDR3: TGTGCCAGCAGCTTGGGGGGGACAGCCTCTGGGGCCAACGTCCTGACTTTC. This gives the protein CASSLGGTASGANVLTF. The variable domain in full, with the rest retrieved from reference TRBV5-6 and TRBJ2-6, is DAGVTQSPTHLIKTRGQQVTLRCSPKSGHDTVSWYQQALGQGPQFIFQYYEEEERQRGNFPDRFSGHQFPNYSSELNVNALLLGDSALYLCASSLGGTASGANVLTFGAGSRLTVL.

The rearrangement links TRBV29-1 to TRBJ2-1; weak D call: TRBD1 (6 bases). CDR1 is SQVTM and CDR2 is ANQGSEA in the germline V gene. V shed 4 bases and J shed 7 bases, with 17 bases lying between them. This CDR3 is 14 amino acids long. CDR3 coding DNA: TGCAGCGTTGGGCAGGGGTGGAGGCCAAATGAGCAGTTCTTC. This encodes CSVGQGWRPNEQFF.

This clonotype occurred once. The gene calls are TRBV11-2 and TRBJ1-2; a possible D gene is TRBD1 (5 bases). Germline V gene lookup returns CDR1 SGHAT and CDR2 FQNNGV. The CDR3 extends over 14 amino acids. V was cut by 5 bases and J by 3 bases, with 13 bases left in between. The CDR3 DNA reads TGTGCCAGCAGCCTCGGGCTGACAGACTATGGCTACACCTTC. This sequence encodes CASSLGLTDYGYTF.

V is TRBV29-1 and J is TRBJ2-4; 9 bases line up with TRBD2. This CDR3 comprises 14 residues. Germline V gives CDR1 SQVTM, CDR2 ANQGSEA. V dropped 6 bases and J dropped 0; count of bases not matched to a gene: 3. The chain's CDR3 is CSVAGGEAKNIQYF. CDR3 DNA sequence: TGCAGCGTCGCGGGGGGGGAAGCCAAAAACATTCAGTACTTC.

The chain is built from TRBV5-1 and TRBJ1-2, with TRBD1 matching over 9 bases. The CDR3 sequence is 14 residues long. Germline CDR1 reads SGHRS; CDR2 reads YFSETQ. V lost 4 bases and J lost 8; bases outside the gene matches: 9. The CDR3 DNA is TGCGCCAGCAGCCCGGGGACAGGGACAGAGGGCTACACCTTC. Its translation is CASSPGTGTEGYTF. Full variable domain (outside the CDR3, taken from reference TRBV5-1 and TRBJ1-2): KAGVTQTPRYLIKTRGQQVTLSCSPISGHRSVSWYQQTPGQGLQFLFEYFSETQRNKGNFPGRFSGRQFSNSRSEMNVSTLELGDSALYLCASSPGTGTEGYTFGSGTRLTVV.

This clonotype has just a few counts. The V call is TRBV6-1, the J call TRBJ1-1; D remains unclear. Germline V gene lookup returns CDR1 MNHNS and CDR2 SASEGT. Trimming shortened V by 6 bases and J by 6 bases, and 17 bases separated the two germline ends. The CDR3 covers 14 residues. CDR3 in DNA: TGTGCCAGCAGGATATTGTACTCCAGCCCTGAAGCTTTCTTT. It encodes CASRILYSSPEAFF.

This chain's CDR3 is CSARDRASRNEQFF. CDR3 coding DNA: TGCAGTGCTAGAGATCGAGCATCCCGCAATGAGCAGTTCTTC. This chain joins TRBV20-1 and TRBJ2-1; D unresolved. Germline CDR1 is DFQATT and CDR2 is SNEGSKA (reference sequence). CDR3 length: 14 amino acids. Trimming pared 0 bases from V and 6 bases from J, leaving 12 bases between.

In its sample, this clonotype was seen a few times. The V and J genes are TRBV18 and TRBJ2-1; the D gene is possibly TRBD1 (6 bases). The CDR3 runs to 16 residues. Germline-derived CDR1 and CDR2 are KGHSH and LQKENI. V was trimmed by 3 bases and J by 2 bases, leaving 14 bases between them. CDR3: CASSPAAGDTYNEQFF. CDR3 coding DNA: TGTGCCAGCTCACCGGCGGCAGGGGACACCTACAATGAGCAGTTCTTC.

The chain carries TRBV29-1 and TRBJ2-1; no definite D call. The J call is doubtful: the DNA matches TRBJ2-7 better. Per germline, CDR1 SQVTM and CDR2 ANQGSEA. The CDR3 has 14 residues. In DNA form, the CDR3 reads TGCAGCGTGCGACTTTCTCGGGCCTACAATGAGCAGTACTTC. Its protein is CSVRLSRAYNEQYF.

This chain joins TRBV7-2 and TRBJ2-1, with unresolved D. Per the germline V gene, CDR1 is SGHTA and CDR2 is FQGNSA. The CDR3 loop spans 14 amino acids. Trimming left V 5 bases short and J 5 bases short, with 13 bases between. Written as DNA, the CDR3 is TGTGCCAGCAGCGCGACTGTCCTTGACAATGAGCAGTTCTTC. Its protein product is CASSATVLDNEQFF.